The clone carrying this TCR beta chain was seen a handful of times. The antigen is undetermined. Germline lookup yields CDR1 SGHNT and CDR2 YYREEE (reference sequence). The CDR3 length is 16 residues. V was clipped by 1 base and J by 8 bases; unmatched bases: 11. These data come from a study of T cell repertoires in cytomegalovirus infection. Via MiXCR, TCRdb re-called the reads, giving one row per CDR3 protein. The sample lists about 830,000 distinct CDR3 sequences; roughly 33% were seen once. The sequenced sample was cultured CD8+ T cells from PBMCs, obtained from culture after CMV antigen stimulation. This chain links TRBV5-4 with TRBJ1-2, with 10 bases matching TRBD1. This receptor was taken from a human donor in good health (CMV status not recorded). Some clones in this sample may be carry-over from other donors' samples. CDR3 in DNA: TGTGCCAGCAGCTTGTCGACAGGGGGCCCGGCAAACGGCTACACCTTC. This codes for CASSLSTGGPANGYTF.